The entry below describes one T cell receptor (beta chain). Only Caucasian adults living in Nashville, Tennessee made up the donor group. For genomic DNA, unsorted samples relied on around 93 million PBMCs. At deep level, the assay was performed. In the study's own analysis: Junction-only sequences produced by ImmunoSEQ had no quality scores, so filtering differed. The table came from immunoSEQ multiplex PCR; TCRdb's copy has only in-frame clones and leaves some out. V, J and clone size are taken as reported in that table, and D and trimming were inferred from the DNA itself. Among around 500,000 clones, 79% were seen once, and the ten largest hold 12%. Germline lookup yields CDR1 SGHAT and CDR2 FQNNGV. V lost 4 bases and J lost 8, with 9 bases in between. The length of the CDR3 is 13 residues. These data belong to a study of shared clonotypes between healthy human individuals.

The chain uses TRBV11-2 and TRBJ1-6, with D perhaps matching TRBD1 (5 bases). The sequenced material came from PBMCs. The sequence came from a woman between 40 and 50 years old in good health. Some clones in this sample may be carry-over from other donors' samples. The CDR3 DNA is TGTGCCAGCAGCTCCCAAGGGGATTCACCCCTCCACTTT. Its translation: CASSSQGDSPLHF.